This T cell receptor beta chain stems from a study of T cells after posttransplantation cyclophosphamide. Germline CDR1 is ENHRY and CDR2 is SYGVKD. This CDR3 has 15 amino acids. The V end lost 2 bases, the J end lost 4 bases, and 13 bases lay between the germline ends. Using immunoSEQ multiplex PCR, the repertoire was profiled, and TCRdb retains in-frame clones only, with some absent. The sample holds about 28,000 clones, 86% seen once. Sequencing input: PBMCs. The origin of this receptor is a middle-aged man. V and J are TRBV10-3 and TRBJ2-3; D might be TRBD1 (6 bases). CDR3: CAISERGGNADTQYF. As DNA, the CDR3 is TGTGCCATCAGTGAGCGAGGGGGAAACGCAGATACGCAGTATTTT.